These 29 T cell receptor beta chains were sequenced from one sample in a study of cytomegalovirus exposure and HLA in healthy donors (TCRdb year 2017). Libraries were prepared through the immunoSEQ multiplex PCR assay. For the multiplex PCR, a mixture combining 60 forward primers for TCR Vbeta segments and 13 reverse primers for TCR Jbeta segments was used. TCRdb retrieved this table from immuneACCESS and kept in-frame rearrangements only. Not all clones are present; in checked studies, unresolved V genes account for under half, and no reason is known for the remainder. In all, the sample holds some 180,000 clones, and less than 90% of those were seen once. 1.1% to 1.5% of the sample is taken by the ten largest. The sample was PBMCs. Receptors originate from a girl aged 10 to 17 in good health and CMV-seropositive.

This chain links TRBV11-2 with TRBJ2-7; 9 bases line up with TRBD2. J was trimmed by 4 bases and V by 0 bases; bases with no gene match: 4. Germline-derived CDR1 and CDR2 are SGHAT and FQNNGV. CDR3 length equals 15 residues. The CDR3: CASSLELAGAYEQYF. CDR3 in DNA: TGTGCCAGCAGCTTAGAGTTAGCGGGAGCGTACGAGCAGTACTTC.

This chain joins TRBV10-2 and TRBJ1-5; 9 bases align to TRBD1. From germline, CDR1 is WSHSY and CDR2 SAAADI. The CDR3 extends over 16 amino acids. V dropped 2 bases and J dropped 3; count of bases not matched to a gene: 5. The CDR3 nucleotides read TGCGCCAGCAGTGAGACCGGGACAGGGAACAATCAGCCCCAGCATTTT. This sequence encodes CASSETGTGNNQPQHF.

The V call is TRBV7-7, the J call TRBJ2-2; 10 bases line up with TRBD2. Germline V CDR1 and CDR2: SSHAT, FNYEAQ (reference sequence). CDR3 length: 16 residues. The CDR3: CAILLAGQFNTGELFF. The CDR3 nucleotides are TGTGCTATCCTACTAGCGGGACAGTTCAACACCGGGGAGCTGTTTTTT.

The chain links TRBV4-1 to TRBJ2-1, with 11 positions matching TRBD2. Germline V gene data show CDR1 as MGHRA and CDR2 as YSYEKL. This CDR3 comprises 18 residues. V was clipped by 1 base and J by 6 bases; unmatched bases: 11. The CDR3: CASSQVRLAGGPGNEQFF. CDR3 nucleotide sequence: TGCGCCAGCAGCCAAGTGAGATTAGCGGGAGGGCCGGGCAATGAGCAGTTCTTC.

This clone was observed a handful of times. V usage is TRBV7-9 and J usage is TRBJ1-4; D ambiguous. CDR3 length: 14 amino acids. Germline V CDR1 and CDR2: SEHNR, FQNEAQ (reference sequence). V lost 5 bases to trimming and J lost 11 bases, with 18 bases between them. The CDR3 sequence is CASSETHAGDKLFF. The CDR3 DNA reads as TGTGCCAGCAGCGAAACTCATGCCGGAGACAAACTGTTTTTT. Based on the CDR3 plus reference TRBV7-9 and TRBJ1-4, the full variable domain is DTGVSQNPRHKITKRGQNVTFRCDPISEHNRLYWYRQTLGQGPEFLTYFQNEAQLEKSRLLSDRFSAERPKGSFSTLEIQRTEQGDSAMYLCASSETHAGDKLFFGSGTQLSVL.

The chain joins TRBV12-1 to TRBJ2-3; TRBD2, the table's D call, was not compared with the DNA. TRBV12-1 is deemed a pseudogene. The CDR3 sequence is 19 residues long. The DNA of the CDR3 is TGTGCCAGCAGCTTTGAAAGATGTAGGGCTAGCGGGAGCACAGATACGCAGTATTTT. The encoded protein is CASSFERCRASGSTDTQYF.

The chain uses TRBV11-2 and TRBJ1-1; 9 bases align to TRBD1. Trimming removed 5 bases from V and 7 bases from J; junction bases left unmatched: 14. Germline CDR1 SGHAT, CDR2 FQNNGV. The CDR3 is 16 amino acids. The CDR3 nucleotides read TGTGCCAGCAGCCGAGCCAGGACAGGGGCGCGAAATGAAGCTTTCTTT. Translation: CASSRARTGARNEAFF.

This sequence joins TRBV7-2 and TRBJ2-7; 7 positions match TRBD2. The CDR3 length is 14 residues. V lost 2 bases, J lost 3 bases, and 4 bases stayed unmatched. The germline gives CDR1 SGHTA, CDR2 FQGNSA. The chain's CDR3 is CASSLLGEGYEQYF. In DNA form, the CDR3 reads TGTGCCAGCAGCTTATTGGGGGAGGGCTACGAGCAGTACTTC.

The chain joins TRBV11-2 to TRBJ2-7; 10 bases map to TRBD1. The CDR3 extends over 17 amino acids. J gave up 1 base and V 5 bases, and 11 bases lay outside the gene matches. Germline V gene lookup returns CDR1 SGHAT and CDR2 FQNNGV. CDR3 sequence: CASSPGTGVFSSYEQYF. The CDR3 bases are TGTGCCAGCAGCCCAGGGACAGGGGTTTTTAGTTCCTACGAGCAGTACTTC.

This chain links TRBV7-2 with TRBJ2-7; 7 nucleotides match TRBD2. The germline V gene encodes CDR1 SGHTA and CDR2 FQGNSA. Trimming cost V 0 bases and J 7 bases; bases outside gene matches: 6. The length of the CDR3 is 14 residues. CDR3 region: CASSLAGGPWEQYF. As DNA, the CDR3 is TGTGCCAGCAGCTTAGCGGGAGGGCCTTGGGAGCAGTACTTC.

The V and J genes are TRBV29-1 and TRBJ2-7, with a tentative D call TRBD2 (6 bases). The CDR3 sequence is 13 residues long. Germline V gene lookup returns CDR1 SQVTM and CDR2 ANQGSEA. V was trimmed by 4 bases and J by 0 bases, leaving 10 bases between them. The CDR3 loop is CSVAGGNSYEQYF. The CDR3 DNA follows: TGCAGCGTTGCCGGCGGGAACTCCTACGAGCAGTACTTC.

The V call is TRBV4-1, the J call TRBJ2-1, with 7 nucleotides matching TRBD2. CDR1 is MGHRA and CDR2 is YSYEKL in the germline V gene. V was pared by 1 base and J by 6 bases, with 0 bases of the junction left unmatched. The CDR3 is 13 amino acids. The CDR3 DNA reads as TGCGCCAGCAGCCAAGCTAGCGGCAATGAGCAGTTCTTC. Protein: CASSQASGNEQFF.

This chain connects TRBV6-1 to TRBJ2-1; 10 nucleotides match TRBD2. After removal of 6 bases from V and 4 bases from J, the junction contained 3 bases not matched to a gene. The CDR3 is made up of 14 amino acids. Per the germline V gene, CDR1 is MNHNS and CDR2 is SASEGT. The CDR3 bases are TGTGCCAGCAGGAAGCGGGAGGGATACAATGAGCAGTTCTTC. The encoded protein is CASRKREGYNEQFF.

The chain recombines TRBV9 with TRBJ1-2; 8 bases map to TRBD1. The CDR3 is 15 residues long. V shed 4 bases and J 7 bases; nucleotides not matched to a gene: 12. CDR1 is SGDLS and CDR2 is YYNGEE in the germline V gene. DNA of the CDR3: TGTGCCAGCAGCCCTACCATCGACAGGGGTGGTGGCTACACCTTC. Amino acids: CASSPTIDRGGGYTF.

The chain is built from TRBV25-1 and TRBJ1-4; D may be TRBD1 (6 bases). V shed 8 bases and J shed 10 bases, with 14 bases lying between them. Germline V gene lookup returns CDR1 MGHDK and CDR2 SYGVNS. This CDR3 region has 12 residues. The CDR3 nucleotides read TGTGCCAGCTCGACAGGCTGGGTAAAACTGTTTTTT. Encoded protein: CASSTGWVKLFF.

V gene TRBV19 combines with J gene TRBJ1-1; no reliable D call. The CDR3 has 12 residues. The V end was cut by 5 bases, the J end by 0 bases, with 4 bases between. Germline CDR1 is LNHDA and CDR2 is SQIVND (reference sequence). Here the CDR3 reads CASSYLNTEAFF. The CDR3 DNA follows: TGTGCCAGTAGTTACTTGAACACTGAAGCTTTCTTT.

In DNA form, the CDR3 reads TGTGCCAGCCTACAGGAGGGGGCGGGCTACTATGGCTACACCTTC. This sequence encodes CASLQEGAGYYGYTF. The V gene is TRBV7-9, the J gene TRBJ1-2; TRBD1 matches 7 bases. Trimming at V came to 8 bases and at J to 3 bases, leaving 12 bases not matched to a gene. CDR3 length: 15 residues. CDR1 and CDR2 (germline): SEHNR, FQNEAQ (reference sequence).

The V and J genes are TRBV30 and TRBJ1-1; 9 bases align to TRBD1. Germline assignment: CDR1 GTSNPN and CDR2 SVGIG (reference sequence). The V segment lost 1 base and the J segment 3 bases; nucleotides outside the gene matches: 6. This CDR3 spans 15 amino acids. The chain's CDR3 is CAWSAIGQGHTEAFF. CDR3 nucleotides: TGTGCCTGGAGTGCTATAGGACAGGGGCACACTGAAGCTTTCTTT. The variable domain in full, completed from reference TRBV30 and TRBJ1-1, reads SQTIHQWPATLVQPVGSPLSLECTVEGTSNPNLYWYRQAAGRGLQLLFYSVGIGQISSEVPQNLSASRPQDRQFILSSKKLLLSDSGFYLCAWSAIGQGHTEAFFGQGTRLTVV.

The chain couples TRBV6-6 to TRBJ1-1; no clear D gene. V shed 0 bases and J shed 8 bases, with 10 bases lying between them. The germline V gene encodes CDR1 MNHNY and CDR2 SVGAGI (reference sequence). This CDR3 has 13 amino acids. CDR3 sequence reads: CASSYSSQTEAFF. CDR3 DNA sequence: TGTGCCAGCAGTTACTCGAGCCAGACAGAAGCTTTCTTT.

The rearrangement links TRBV5-4 to TRBJ2-3; the D is unclear. Trimming left V 2 bases short and J 3 bases short, with 7 bases between. Germline CDR1 SGHNT, CDR2 YYREEE (reference sequence). The CDR3 totals 13 residues. CDR3 in DNA: TGTGCCAGCAGCTTTAGTGGTACAGATACGCAGTATTTT. It codes for CASSFSGTDTQYF.

J is TRBJ1-1 and V is TRBV30; D not resolved. CDR1 and CDR2 (germline): GTSNPN, SVGIG (reference sequence). The CDR3 length is 14 residues. Trimming pared 0 bases from V and 3 bases from J, leaving 11 bases between. The CDR3 here is CAWSVRVGDTEAFF. DNA of the CDR3: TGTGCCTGGAGTGTACGAGTCGGGGACACTGAAGCTTTCTTT.

The chain is built from TRBV27 and TRBJ1-1; perhaps TRBD1 as D (6 bases). CDR3 length equals 15 residues. Germline CDR1 reads MNHEY; CDR2 reads SMNVEV (reference sequence). Between the trimmed V and J ends, which lost 7 bases and 0 bases, there was a span of 15 bases. The CDR3 reads CASKVWDNMNTEAFF. The CDR3 region has the DNA TGTGCCAGCAAGGTCTGGGACAACATGAACACTGAAGCTTTCTTT.

The genes are TRBV6-5 and TRBJ2-1; D perhaps matches TRBD1 (5 bases). The germline V and J ends were trimmed by 3 bases and 8 bases, with 11 bases remaining between them. Germline V gene lookup returns CDR1 MNHEY and CDR2 SVGAGI. This CDR3 has 13 residues. CDR3: CASSYFVGDEQFF. CDR3 in DNA: TGTGCCAGCAGTTATTTCGTAGGGGATGAGCAGTTCTTC.

The CDR3: CASSLAVGSFYEQYF. The CDR3 coding sequence is TGTGCCAGCAGCTTAGCCGTGGGTAGCTTCTACGAGCAGTACTTC. The chain has TRBV7-6 and TRBJ2-7; D not resolved. The V gene's germline CDR1 is SGHVS and CDR2 FNYEAQ. V was shortened by 0 bases and J by 3 bases, with 12 bases between the two germline ends. The CDR3 consists of 15 residues.

The chain uses TRBV6-1 and TRBJ2-7, with 8 nucleotides matching TRBD1. With V trimmed by 2 bases and J by 3 bases, 6 bases remained unmatched. There are 15 residues in the CDR3. Per the germline V gene, CDR1 is MNHNS and CDR2 is SASEGT. CDR3 in amino acids: CASSEPDRANYEQYF. CDR3 DNA sequence: TGTGCCAGCAGTGAACCGGACAGGGCTAACTACGAGCAGTACTTC.

The chain couples TRBV27 to TRBJ1-5; tentatively, D is TRBD1 (6 bases). The V gene lost 6 bases and the J gene lost 1 base, with 10 bases spanning the gap. The germline V gene has CDR1 MNHEY and CDR2 SMNVEV (reference sequence). The CDR3 runs to 14 residues. CDR3 bases: TGTGCCAGCAGCATAGACAGGAGCAATCAGCCCCAGCATTTT. It yields the protein CASSIDRSNQPQHF.

This clone was observed a single time. The chain uses TRBV2 and TRBJ2-7; D not certain. The V gene lost 3 bases and the J gene lost 0 bases, with 9 bases spanning the gap. This CDR3 contains 14 residues. Germline values: CDR1 SNHLY, CDR2 FYNNEI. The CDR3 loop reads CASSDRLYSYEQYF. The CDR3 DNA reads as TGTGCCAGCAGTGATCGACTGTACTCCTACGAGCAGTACTTC.

The chain recombines TRBV10-1 with TRBJ2-5; TRBD1 aligns across 7 bases. Per the germline V gene, CDR1 is WNHNN and CDR2 is SYGVQD (reference sequence). The CDR3 consists of 15 residues. V lost 5 bases to trimming and J lost 7 bases; unmatched junction nucleotides: 13. The CDR3, as DNA: TGCGCCAGCAGTTCTGGACAGGCGGGCGGGTGGACCCAGTACTTC. As protein: CASSSGQAGGWTQYF.

A note on this clone: The sample contains more than one DNA sequence encoding this CDR3. The chain joins TRBV5-1 to TRBJ1-2; D is undetermined. There are 12 residues in the CDR3. V was trimmed by 4 bases and J by 1 base, leaving 5 bases between them. Germline-derived CDR1 and CDR2 are SGHRS and YFSETQ. The CDR3 DNA reads TGCGCCAGCAGCACGGGTAACTATGGCTACACCTTC. It specifies CASSTGNYGYTF. The whole variable domain, remainder taken from reference TRBV5-1 and TRBJ1-2, is KAGVTQTPRYLIKTRGQQVTLSCSPISGHRSVSWYQQTPGQGLQFLFEYFSETQRNKGNFPGRFSGRQFSNSRSEMNVSTLELGDSALYLCASSTGNYGYTFGSGTRLTVV.